The 20 T cell receptor beta chains reported below all come from one sample, sequenced in a study of CD8 T cells in Susac syndrome. Reverse transcription of roughly 0.5 to 1 ug RNA was performed with random hexamers. TCRdb itself ran the immunoSEQ multiplex PCR reads through MiXCR, one entry per CDR3 protein. The sample holds 100,000 or so distinct CDR3 sequences, roughly 92% seen once. Sequencing was performed on CD8+ T cells from PBMCs. These receptors were obtained from a human donor in good health.

The genes are TRBV15 and TRBJ2-7, with unresolved D. This CDR3 region has 13 residues. CDR1 LNHNV and CDR2 YYDKDF come from the germline V gene (reference sequence). Trimming removed 4 bases at V and 0 bases at J, with 7 bases between. The CDR3 here is CATSNADSYEQYF. CDR3 nucleotides: TGTGCCACCAGCAATGCTGACTCCTACGAGCAGTACTTC.

This chain links TRBV18 with TRBJ2-2; weak D call: TRBD2 (6 bases). Germline V gene data show CDR1 as KGHSH and CDR2 as LQKENI. The V and J ends lost 0 bases and 1 base respectively, with 18 bases between them. The CDR3 is 19 residues long. The CDR3 protein is CASSPPTQLSGLNTGELFF. DNA of the CDR3: TGTGCCAGCTCACCACCGACGCAGCTCAGCGGGTTGAACACCGGGGAGCTGTTTTTT.

This chain connects TRBV12-5 to TRBJ2-7; 7 bases agree with TRBD1. With V trimmed by 7 bases and J by 2 bases, 5 bases remained unmatched. Germline V gene data show CDR1 as LGHNT and CDR2 as FRNRAP. This CDR3 comprises 13 residues. The CDR3 loop reads CASARDSPYEQYF. The CDR3, as DNA: TGTGCTAGTGCTCGGGACAGTCCCTACGAGCAGTACTTC.

The chain uses TRBV20-1 and TRBJ2-1; tentatively, D is TRBD1 or TRBD2 (5 bases each). V lost 3 bases and J lost 8, with 17 bases in between. The CDR3 covers 14 residues. CDR1 and CDR2 (germline): DFQATT, SNEGSKA (reference sequence). CDR3 sequence (DNA): TGCAGTGCTAGCGCCGGGACCGCCAACCATGAGCAGTTCTTC. This sequence encodes CSASAGTANHEQFF.

The chain combines TRBV2 with TRBJ2-1, with 10 bases fitting TRBD2. The CDR3 is 14 amino acids. The V gene's germline CDR1 is SNHLY and CDR2 FYNNEI. V lost 7 bases to trimming and J lost 4 bases; unmatched junction nucleotides: 4. The CDR3 reads CASMASGSYNEQFF. CDR3 coding DNA: TGTGCCAGCATGGCTAGCGGGAGTTACAATGAGCAGTTCTTC.

The V and J genes are TRBV5-1 and TRBJ2-7; 7 nucleotides line up with TRBD2. The CDR3 is 12 residues long. Trimming took 7 bases from V and 7 from J; bases not matched to a gene: 8. Per the germline V gene, CDR1 is SGHRS and CDR2 is YFSETQ. CDR3 protein: CASGSSGGEQYF. Here the CDR3 DNA reads TGCGCCAGCGGTTCCTCGGGGGGTGAGCAGTACTTC.

The chain employs TRBV6-6 and TRBJ1-5, with D possibly matching TRBD1 (5 bases). V gave up 4 bases and J gave up 3 bases, with 10 bases separating them. Per the germline V gene, CDR1 is MNHNY and CDR2 is SVGAGI (reference sequence). The CDR3 is 14 residues long. The CDR3 protein is CASSFEGPNQPQHF. DNA for the CDR3: TGTGCCAGCAGTTTTGAGGGACCCAATCAGCCCCAGCATTTT.

The chain combines TRBV6-1 with TRBJ1-5; D is unresolved. The CDR3 has 13 amino acids. Trimming took 9 bases from V and 7 from J, leaving 16 bases between them. Germline values: CDR1 MNHNS, CDR2 SASEGT. CDR3 region: CASFFSRFQPQHF. The CDR3 DNA sequence: TGTGCCAGTTTTTTCTCACGGTTCCAGCCCCAGCATTTT.

In this sample, this clonotype turned up once. The chain combines TRBV20-1 with TRBJ2-7; unclear D gene. The V end was cut by 2 bases, the J end by 2 bases, with 13 bases between. The CDR3 contains 14 residues. Germline CDR1 DFQATT, CDR2 SNEGSKA (reference sequence). This CDR3 reads CSARQTTITYEQYF. CDR3 nucleotides: TGCAGTGCTAGACAGACAACCATAACCTACGAGCAGTACTTC.

The chain is built from TRBV6-1 and TRBJ1-5; D is undetermined. V lost 3 bases, J lost 4 bases, and 10 bases lay in between. The CDR3 length is 14 residues. CDR1 and CDR2 (germline): MNHNS, SASEGT. CDR3 region: CASSEYGQNQPQHF. Written as DNA, the CDR3 is TGTGCCAGCAGTGAGTATGGTCAAAATCAGCCCCAGCATTTT.

A note on this clonotype: Germline is not matched at one junction end, which may reflect a read error. The DNA of the CDR3 is TGCGCCAGCAGTTTGGAATTCCCGGGACAGGGGGTCTACGAGCAGTACTTC. Protein product: CASSLEFPGQGVYEQYF. The chain recombines TRBV5-1 with TRBJ2-7, with 11 nucleotides matching TRBD1. This CDR3 region has 17 residues. Germline V lookup: CDR1 SGHRS, CDR2 YFSETQ.

V is TRBV11-2 and J is TRBJ1-1; D is perhaps TRBD1 (5 bases). The CDR3 has 15 residues. The V gene's germline CDR1 is SGHAT and CDR2 FQNNGV. V lost 2 bases and J lost 1, with 11 bases in between. CDR3 bases: TGTGCCAGCAGCTTAACGCCAGGGCCGAACACTGAAGCTTTCTTT. Translation: CASSLTPGPNTEAFF.

This clonotype has a single count. The V gene is TRBV12-3 or TRBV12-4, the J gene TRBJ2-1; TRBD2 matches at 12 bases. The CDR3 is 16 amino acids. Trimming removed 6 bases from V and 6 bases from J; junction bases left unmatched: 9. CDR3 in DNA: TGTGCCAGCAGCCCGTCTAGCGGGAGGGCCCCCAATGAGCAGTTCTTC. Encoded protein: CASSPSSGRAPNEQFF.

The V gene is TRBV27, the J gene TRBJ2-7; D ambiguous. The CDR3 has 12 residues. Deletions cut 10 bases from V and 2 bases from J, with 12 bases between. Looked up from germline, CDR1 is MNHEY and CDR2 is SMNVEV (reference sequence). CDR3 loop: CATTGATYEQYF. CDR3 DNA sequence: TGTGCCACCACCGGTGCAACCTACGAGCAGTACTTC.

The chain links TRBV9 to TRBJ2-3, with D unclear. The V end was cut by 0 bases, the J end by 2 bases, with 10 bases between. Germline V lookup: CDR1 SGDLS, CDR2 YYNGEE. This CDR3 contains 15 residues. Here the CDR3 reads CASSVGTAATDTQYF. The DNA for the CDR3 is TGTGCCAGCAGCGTAGGTACGGCGGCCACAGATACGCAGTATTTT. The entire variable domain, with the rest obtained from reference TRBV9 and TRBJ2-3, is as follows: DSGVTQTPKHLITATGQRVTLRCSPRSGDLSVYWYQQSLDQGLQFLIQYYNGEERAKGNILERFSAQQFPDLHSELNLSSLELGDSALYFCASSVGTAATDTQYFGPGTRLTVL.

This chain connects TRBV3-1 to TRBJ1-2; D remains unclear. The CDR3 spans 13 residues. V was trimmed by 4 bases and J by 4 bases, leaving 10 bases between them. Germline lookup yields CDR1 LGHDT and CDR2 YNNKEL (reference sequence). CDR3 nucleotide sequence: TGTGCCAGCAGCCGGCAGATTCTCTATGGCTACACCTTC. Translating it yields CASSRQILYGYTF.

The chain combines TRBV5-4 with TRBJ1-2; D is perhaps TRBD1 (6 bases). The V gene's germline CDR1 is SGHNT and CDR2 YYREEE (reference sequence). With 0 bases removed from V and 6 bases from J, the gap between germline ends came to 12 bases. This CDR3 contains 14 residues. CDR3 amino acids: CASSLDLTGNGYTF. The CDR3 bases are TGTGCCAGCAGCTTGGATTTAACAGGGAATGGCTACACCTTC.

The rearrangement links TRBV3-1 to TRBJ1-2; unclear D gene. Germline CDR1 and CDR2: LGHDT and YNNKEL (reference sequence). The germline V and J ends were trimmed by 1 base and 1 base, with 19 bases remaining between them. This CDR3 is built from 18 residues. CDR3 amino acids: CASSQGSAELQFNYGYTF. In DNA, the CDR3 is TGTGCCAGCAGCCAAGGTTCGGCAGAACTTCAATTTAACTATGGCTACACCTTC.

The chain joins TRBV6-2 or TRBV6-3 to TRBJ2-3, with TRBD2 identical over 10 bases. V lost 4 bases, J lost 6 bases, and 10 bases stayed unmatched. The CDR3 totals 16 residues. Germline CDR1 reads MNHEY; CDR2 reads SVGEGT. CDR3 bases: TGTGCCAGCAGTTCGAACCAGCGGGGGGGCTACGATACGCAGTATTTT. Amino acids: CASSSNQRGGYDTQYF.

This chain uses TRBV7-2 with TRBJ2-1, with 7 bases lining up with TRBD2. CDR3 length: 17 residues. V lost 3 bases and J lost 4; bases outside the gene matches: 12. The germline V gene encodes CDR1 SGHTA and CDR2 FQGNSA. CDR3 nucleotides: TGTGCCAGCAGCTTTCTCACGACTAGCCATAAGTACAATGAGCAGTTCTTC. Encoded protein: CASSFLTTSHKYNEQFF.